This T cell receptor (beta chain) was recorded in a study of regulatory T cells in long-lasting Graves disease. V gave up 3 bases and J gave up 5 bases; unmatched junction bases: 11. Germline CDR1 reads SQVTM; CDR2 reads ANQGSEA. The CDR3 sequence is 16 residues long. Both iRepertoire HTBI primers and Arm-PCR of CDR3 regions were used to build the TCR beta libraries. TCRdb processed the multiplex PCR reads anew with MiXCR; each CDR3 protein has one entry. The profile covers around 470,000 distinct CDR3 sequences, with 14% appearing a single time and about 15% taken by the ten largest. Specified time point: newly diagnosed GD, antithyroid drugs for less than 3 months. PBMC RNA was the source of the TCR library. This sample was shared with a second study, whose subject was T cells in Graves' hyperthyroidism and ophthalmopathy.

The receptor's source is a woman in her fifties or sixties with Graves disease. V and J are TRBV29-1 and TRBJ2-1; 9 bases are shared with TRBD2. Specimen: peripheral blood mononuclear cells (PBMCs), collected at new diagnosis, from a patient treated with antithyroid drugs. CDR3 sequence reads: CSVDPTSGRPNNEQFF. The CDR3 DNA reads TGCAGCGTTGATCCCACTAGCGGGCGTCCTAACAATGAGCAGTTCTTC.